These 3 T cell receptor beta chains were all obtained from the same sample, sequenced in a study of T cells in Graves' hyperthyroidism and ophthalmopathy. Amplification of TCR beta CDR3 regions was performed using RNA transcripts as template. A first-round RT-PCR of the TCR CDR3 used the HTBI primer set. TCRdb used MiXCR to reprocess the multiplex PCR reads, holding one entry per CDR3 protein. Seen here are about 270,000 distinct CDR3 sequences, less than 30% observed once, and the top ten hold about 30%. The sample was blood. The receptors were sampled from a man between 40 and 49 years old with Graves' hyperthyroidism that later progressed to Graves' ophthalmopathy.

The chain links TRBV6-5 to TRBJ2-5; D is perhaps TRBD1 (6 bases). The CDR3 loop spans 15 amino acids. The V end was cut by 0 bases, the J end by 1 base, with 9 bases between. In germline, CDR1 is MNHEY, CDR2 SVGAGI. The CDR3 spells CASSYSGHFQETQYF. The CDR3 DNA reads TGTGCCAGCAGTTACTCGGGACATTTCCAAGAGACCCAGTACTTC.

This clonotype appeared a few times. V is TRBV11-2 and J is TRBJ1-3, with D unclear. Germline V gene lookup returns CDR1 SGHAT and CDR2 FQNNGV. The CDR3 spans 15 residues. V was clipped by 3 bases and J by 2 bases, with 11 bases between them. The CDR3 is CASSFSISAGNTIYF. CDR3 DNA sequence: TGTGCCAGCAGCTTTTCTATCTCTGCTGGAAACACCATATATTTT.

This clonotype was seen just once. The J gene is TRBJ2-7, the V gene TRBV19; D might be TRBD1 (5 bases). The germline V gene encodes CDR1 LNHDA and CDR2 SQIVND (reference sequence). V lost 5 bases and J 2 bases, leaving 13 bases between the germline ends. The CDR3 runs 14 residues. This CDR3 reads CASSPPTDTYEQYF. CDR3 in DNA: TGTGCCAGTAGTCCACCGACGGACACCTACGAGCAGTACTTC.